This T cell receptor beta chain is drawn from a study of blood T cell repertoires in COVID-19. Study details: COVID-19 samples, acute and convalescent, were from the United States, Italy and Spain.

The authors' processing: Quantification of nucleated cells was approximated via reference gene primer amplification. Here immunoSEQ multiplex PCR was the method, and the copy in TCRdb shows in-frame clones only, minus some. The D gene and trimming were derived from the DNA, and the V and J assignments and clone size from that table. Of a few hundred thousand clones in the sample, approximately 82% were seen once. This clonotype originated in a man in his sixties who had recovered from COVID-19. Sequencing was done on a sample of peripheral blood.

The CDR3 nucleotides read TGTGCCAGTAGTATAAGGGCGAGGGGACTAGCGAGGAATGAGCAGTTCTTC. It codes for CASSIRARGLARNEQFF. The rearrangement uses TRBV19 and TRBJ2-1; 10 positions agree with TRBD2. Per germline, CDR1 LNHDA and CDR2 SQIVND (reference sequence). This CDR3 has 17 amino acids. The V and J ends lost 2 bases and 7 bases, in that order; junction bases with no gene match: 11.